Presented here are 5 T cell receptor beta chains from one specimen sequenced in a study of response to subunit inactivated influenza vaccine. TCRdb fed the RT-PCR reads into MiXCR, producing one record per CDR3 protein. The sample gives 450,000 to 600,000 distinct CDR3 sequences, approximately 15% of which show up once; 3% is in the top ten. The input for sequencing was CD4+ T cells sorted from PBMCs, taken around 25 months after vaccination. These receptors all stem from a man between 50 and 69 years old who received an inactivated influenza vaccine.

This clonotype was recorded a few times. The chain links TRBV20-1 to TRBJ2-4, with 8 bases aligning to TRBD2. V was clipped by 1 base and J by 6 bases; unmatched bases: 14. The CDR3 extends over 17 amino acids. Germline V gene sequence: CDR1 DFQATT, CDR2 SNEGSKA (reference sequence). The CDR3 is CSARAGLAGQGRNIQYF. The CDR3 DNA reads TGCAGTGCTAGAGCAGGGCTAGCGGGCCAGGGACGAAACATTCAGTACTTC.

CDR3 amino acids: CSARPSPTGRFNYGYTF. In DNA, the CDR3 is TGCAGTGCTCGCCCCTCCCCCACAGGGAGGTTTAACTATGGCTACACCTTC. V is TRBV20-1 and J is TRBJ1-2; a possible D gene is TRBD1 (6 bases). Germline lookup yields CDR1 DFQATT and CDR2 SNEGSKA (reference sequence). The CDR3 is 17 amino acids. V shed 5 bases and J shed 1 base, with 23 bases lying between them.

V and J are TRBV10-3 and TRBJ1-1; D might be TRBD1 (5 bases). The germline V gene encodes CDR1 ENHRY and CDR2 SYGVKD. This CDR3 spans 13 amino acids. Trimming pared 3 bases from V and 7 bases from J, leaving 12 bases between. This CDR3 reads CAISDRQGLEAFF. The CDR3 nucleotides read TGTGCCATCAGTGACCGCCAGGGTCTTGAAGCTTTCTTT.

This rearrangement joins TRBV5-1 to TRBJ2-1; D may match TRBD1 or TRBD2 (5 bases each). Germline loops: CDR1 SGHRS, CDR2 YFSETQ. This CDR3 comprises 14 residues. V was pared by 4 bases and J by 7 bases, with 15 bases between. CDR3 DNA sequence: TGCGCCAGCAGCCCCGGGACGAGTAATAATGAGCAGTTCTTC. Amino acid sequence: CASSPGTSNNEQFF.

The rearrangement uses TRBV20-1 and TRBJ2-5; a weak D match, TRBD2 (7 bases). The germline V gene has CDR1 DFQATT and CDR2 SNEGSKA (reference sequence). V was trimmed by 3 bases and J by 1 base, leaving 9 bases between them. The CDR3 extends over 13 amino acids. The CDR3 nucleotides read TGCAGTGCTAGTCGGGGGGCCCAAGAGACCCAGTACTTC. Translating gives CSASRGAQETQYF.